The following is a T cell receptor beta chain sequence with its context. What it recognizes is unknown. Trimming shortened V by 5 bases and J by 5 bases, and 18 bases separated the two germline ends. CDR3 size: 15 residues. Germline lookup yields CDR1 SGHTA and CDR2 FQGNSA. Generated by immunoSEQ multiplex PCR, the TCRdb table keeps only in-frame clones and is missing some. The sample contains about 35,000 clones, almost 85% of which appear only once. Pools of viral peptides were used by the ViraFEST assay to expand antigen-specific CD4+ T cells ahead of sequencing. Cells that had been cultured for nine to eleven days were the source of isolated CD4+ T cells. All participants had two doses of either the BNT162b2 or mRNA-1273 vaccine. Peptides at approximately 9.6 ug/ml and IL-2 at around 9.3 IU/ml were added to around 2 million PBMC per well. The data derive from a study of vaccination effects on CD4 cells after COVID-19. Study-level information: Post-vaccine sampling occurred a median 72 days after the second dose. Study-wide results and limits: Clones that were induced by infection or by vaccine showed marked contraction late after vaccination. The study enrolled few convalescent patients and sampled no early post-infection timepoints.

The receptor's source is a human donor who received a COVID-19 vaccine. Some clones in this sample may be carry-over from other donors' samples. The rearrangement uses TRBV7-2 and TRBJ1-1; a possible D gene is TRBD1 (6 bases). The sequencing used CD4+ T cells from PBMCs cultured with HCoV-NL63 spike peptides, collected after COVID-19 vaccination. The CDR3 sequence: CASSLLDSLGTEAFF. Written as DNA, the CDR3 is TGTGCCAGCAGCCTCCTGGACAGTCTCGGTACTGAAGCTTTCTTT.